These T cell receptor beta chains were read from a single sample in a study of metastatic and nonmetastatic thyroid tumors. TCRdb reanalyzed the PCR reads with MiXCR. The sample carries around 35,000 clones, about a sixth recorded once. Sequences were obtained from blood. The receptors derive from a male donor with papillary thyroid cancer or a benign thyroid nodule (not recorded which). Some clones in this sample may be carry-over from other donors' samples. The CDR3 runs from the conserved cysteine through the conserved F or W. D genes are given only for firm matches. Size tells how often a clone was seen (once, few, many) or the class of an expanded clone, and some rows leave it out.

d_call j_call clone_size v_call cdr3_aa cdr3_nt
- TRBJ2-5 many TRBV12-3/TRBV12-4 CASSSSQGGVGETQYF TGTGCCAGCAGTTCCTCCCAGGGGGGGGTAGGGGAGACCCAGTACTTC
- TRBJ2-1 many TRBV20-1 CSARDLRGDNNEQFF TGCAGTGCTAGAGATCTTCGTGGGGACAACAATGAGCAGTTCTTC
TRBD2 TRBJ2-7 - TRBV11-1 CASSDTGLAGDYEQYF TGTGCCAGCAGCGATACGGGACTAGCGGGAGACTACGAGCAGTACTTC
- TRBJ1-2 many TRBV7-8 CASSSRTVVNYGYTF TGTGCCAGCAGCTCCCGGACAGTGGTCAACTATGGCTACACCTTC
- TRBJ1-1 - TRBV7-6 CASSLGPGVAGRDEAFF TGTGCCAGCAGCTTAGGACCCGGGGTGGCTGGACGGGATGAAGCTTTCTTT
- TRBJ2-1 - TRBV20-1 CSATGPTYNEQFF TGCAGTGCTACTGGACCCACCTACAATGAGCAGTTCTTT
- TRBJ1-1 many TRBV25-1 CASSQMGMNTEAFF TGTGCCTCTTCACAAATGGGGATGAACACTGAAGCTTTCTTT
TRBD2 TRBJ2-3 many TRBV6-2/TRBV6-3 CASMGLAGITDTQYF TGTGCCAGCATGGGGCTAGCGGGGATCACAGATACGCAGTATTTT
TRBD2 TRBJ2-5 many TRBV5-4 CASSLGTSGSVAPKETQYF TGTGCCAGCAGCTTGGGTACTAGCGGGAGTGTGGCCCCCAAAGAGACCCAGTACTTC
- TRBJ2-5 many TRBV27 CASSLVGAPAQYF TGTGCCAGCAGTTTAGTGGGGGCCCCGGCCCAGTACTTC
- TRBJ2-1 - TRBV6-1 CAIIGNTNEQFF TGTGCCATCATTGGGAATACCAATGAGCAGTTCTTC
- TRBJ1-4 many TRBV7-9 CASSYPGGRIEKLFF TGTGCCAGCAGCTACCCCGGGGGCCGGATTGAAAAACTGTTTTTT
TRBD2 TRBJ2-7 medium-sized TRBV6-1 CASSRSGSSYEQYF TGTGCCAGCAGTCGGAGCGGGAGCTCCTACGAGCAGTACTTC
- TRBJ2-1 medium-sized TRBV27 CASSLGGFGEQFF TGTGCCAGCAGTCTTGGGGGGTTTGGTGAGCAGTTCTTC
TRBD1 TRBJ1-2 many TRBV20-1 CSARQGDYGYTF TGCAGTGCTAGACAGGGGGACTATGGCTACACCTTC
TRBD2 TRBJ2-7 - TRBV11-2 CASGLAGAYEQYF TGTGCCAGCGGACTAGCGGGGGCCTACGAGCAGTACTTC
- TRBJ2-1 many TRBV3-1 CASSQASNEQFF TGTGCCAGCAGCCAAGCTAGCAATGAGCAGTTCTTC
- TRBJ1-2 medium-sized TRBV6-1 CASSEPGANYGYTF TGTGCCAGCAGTGAACCGGGGGCTAACTATGGCTACACCTTC
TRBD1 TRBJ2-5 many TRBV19 CASKDRERETQYF TGTGCCAGTAAGGACAGGGAGAGGGAGACCCAGTACTTC
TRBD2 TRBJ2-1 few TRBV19 CASSRGLAEYNEQFF TGTGCCAGTAGTAGGGGACTAGCGGAGTACAATGAGCAGTTCTTC
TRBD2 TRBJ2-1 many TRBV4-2 CASSQTSGGVYNEQFF TGTGCCAGCAGCCAAACTAGCGGGGGGGTGTACAATGAGCAGTTCTTC
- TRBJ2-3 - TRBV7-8 CASSPWSRGTSDTQYF TGTGCCAGCAGCCCCTGGTCTAGGGGGACTTCAGATACTCAGTATTTT
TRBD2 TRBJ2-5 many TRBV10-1 CASSGLGLAGGPWETQYF TGCGCCAGCAGTGGGTTGGGACTAGCGGGAGGGCCTTGGGAGACCCAGTACTTC
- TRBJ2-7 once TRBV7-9 CASSSFRDSTVEQYF TGTGCCAGCAGCTCCTTCCGGGACTCTACCGTCGAGCAGTACTTC
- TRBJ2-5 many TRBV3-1 CASSQGSGPEETQYF TGTGCCAGCAGCCAAGGTTCAGGTCCCGAAGAGACCCAGTACTTC
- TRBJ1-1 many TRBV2 CASRRDIGGTEAFF TGTGCCAGCAGGCGCGACATCGGAGGCACTGAAGCTTTCTTT
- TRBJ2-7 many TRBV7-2 CASRGGAAYEQYF TGTGCCAGCAGGGGGGGGGCAGCCTACGAGCAGTACTTC
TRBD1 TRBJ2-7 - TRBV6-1 CASSGTGGPYEQYF TGTGCCAGCAGTGGGACAGGAGGACCCTACGAGCAGTACTTC
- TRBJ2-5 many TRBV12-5 CASGFGRRDQETQYF TGTGCTAGTGGTTTCGGACGGAGGGACCAAGAGACCCAGTACTTC
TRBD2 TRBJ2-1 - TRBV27 CATHRALAVDEQFF TGTGCCACCCATCGGGCACTAGCGGTCGATGAGCAGTTCTTC
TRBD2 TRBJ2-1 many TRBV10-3 CAISETGGGDYNEQFF TGTGCCATCAGTGAGACGGGGGGGGGGGACTACAATGAGCAGTTCTTC
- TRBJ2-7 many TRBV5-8 CASSPWFSAGRGQYF TGTGCCAGCAGCCCGTGGTTCTCGGCGGGACGTGGGCAGTACTTC
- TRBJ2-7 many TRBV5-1 CASGLGAGDYEQYF TGCGCCAGCGGCTTGGGAGCTGGGGATTACGAGCAGTACTTC
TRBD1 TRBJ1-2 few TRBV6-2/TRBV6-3 CASSRDRASHGYTF TGTGCCAGCAGCCGCGACAGGGCTAGCCATGGCTACACCTTC
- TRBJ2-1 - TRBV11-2 CASSFDGRYNEQFF TGTGCCAGCAGCTTCGATGGGCGTTACAATGAGCAGTTCTTC
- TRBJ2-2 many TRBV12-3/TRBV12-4 CASSTTRRMNTGELFF TGTGCCAGCAGTACAACTCGGAGAATGAACACCGGGGAGCTGTTTTTT
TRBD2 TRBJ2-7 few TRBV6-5 CASSYSGGLAFRYEQYF TGTGCCAGCAGTTACAGCGGGGGACTAGCGTTCCGTTACGAGCAGTACTTC
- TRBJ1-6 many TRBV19 CASSLGNSPLHF TGTGCCAGTAGTCTGGGAAATTCACCCCTCCACTTT
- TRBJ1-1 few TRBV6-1 CASSESRIRNTEAFF TGTGCCAGCAGTGAAAGCCGTATCCGTAACACTGAAGCTTTCTTT
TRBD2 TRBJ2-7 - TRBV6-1 CASRGSGRIYEQYF TGTGCCAGCAGGGGGAGCGGGAGAATCTACGAGCAGTACTTC
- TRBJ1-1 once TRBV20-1 CSASDPVREGRAFF TGCAGTGCTAGTGACCCCGTGAGAGAGGGTCGGGCTTTCTTT
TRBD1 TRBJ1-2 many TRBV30 CAWSPDRGRGYTF TGTGCCTGGAGTCCGGACAGGGGCCGTGGCTACACCTTC
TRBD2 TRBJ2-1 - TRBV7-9 CASSPLAGVRSGRFF TGTGCCAGTAGCCCTCTAGCGGGAGTTCGTTCAGGTCGGTTCTTC
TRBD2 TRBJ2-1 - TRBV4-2 CASSQELADEQFF TGTGCCAGCAGCCAAGAACTAGCGGATGAGCAGTTCTTC
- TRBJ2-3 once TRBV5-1 CASSLALVTDTQYF TGCGCCAGCAGCTTGGCCTTGGTTACAGATACGCAGTATTTT
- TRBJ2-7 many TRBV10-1 CASSRDDEQYF TGCGCCAGTTCCCGGGACGACGAGCAGTACTTC
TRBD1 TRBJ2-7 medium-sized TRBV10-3 CAISDPTGTGGIYEQYF TGTGCCATCAGTGACCCCACCGGGACAGGGGGTATCTACGAGCAGTACTTC
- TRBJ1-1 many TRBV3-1 CASSQGPQLTGSTEAFF TGTGCCAGCAGCCAAGGCCCCCAGTTGACAGGATCAACTGAAGCTTTCTTT
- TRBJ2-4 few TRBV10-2 CASSESPVLAKNIQYF TGCGCCAGCAGTGAGTCCCCAGTACTAGCCAAAAACATTCAGTACTTC
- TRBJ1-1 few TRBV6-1 CASMMTGRSEAFF TGTGCCAGCATGATGACAGGTAGGTCTGAAGCTTTCTTT
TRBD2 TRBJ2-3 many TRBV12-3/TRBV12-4 CASSSQLAGGIDTQYF TGTGCCAGCAGTTCTCAACTAGCGGGGGGGATAGATACGCAGTATTTT
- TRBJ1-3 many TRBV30 CAWSVPRDGASGNTIYF TGTGCCTGGAGTGTACCCCGGGACGGAGCCTCTGGAAACACCATATATTTT
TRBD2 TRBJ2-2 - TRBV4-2 CASSQAGGPTGELFF TGTGCCAGCAGCCAGGCGGGGGGGCCTACCGGGGAGCTGTTTTTT
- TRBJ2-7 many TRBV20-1 CSATWGDPSYEQYF TGCAGTGCTACCTGGGGGGACCCCTCCTACGAGCAGTACTTC
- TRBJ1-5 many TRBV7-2 CASSRWTGGQPQHF TGTGCCAGCAGCCGTTGGACGGGTGGTCAGCCCCAGCATTTT